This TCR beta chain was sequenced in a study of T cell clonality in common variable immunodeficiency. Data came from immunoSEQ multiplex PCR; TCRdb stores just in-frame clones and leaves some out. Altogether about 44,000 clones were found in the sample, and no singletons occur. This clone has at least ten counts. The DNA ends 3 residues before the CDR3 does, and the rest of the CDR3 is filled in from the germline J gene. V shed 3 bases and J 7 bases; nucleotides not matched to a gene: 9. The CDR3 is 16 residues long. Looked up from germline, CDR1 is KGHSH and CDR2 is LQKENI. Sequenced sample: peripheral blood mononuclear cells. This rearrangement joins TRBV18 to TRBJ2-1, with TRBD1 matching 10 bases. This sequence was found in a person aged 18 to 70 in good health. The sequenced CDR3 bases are TGTGCCAGCTCACCCGAGGGACAGGGGAGAAGAAATGAG. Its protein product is CASSPEGQGRRNE. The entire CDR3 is CASSPEGQGRRNEQFF.